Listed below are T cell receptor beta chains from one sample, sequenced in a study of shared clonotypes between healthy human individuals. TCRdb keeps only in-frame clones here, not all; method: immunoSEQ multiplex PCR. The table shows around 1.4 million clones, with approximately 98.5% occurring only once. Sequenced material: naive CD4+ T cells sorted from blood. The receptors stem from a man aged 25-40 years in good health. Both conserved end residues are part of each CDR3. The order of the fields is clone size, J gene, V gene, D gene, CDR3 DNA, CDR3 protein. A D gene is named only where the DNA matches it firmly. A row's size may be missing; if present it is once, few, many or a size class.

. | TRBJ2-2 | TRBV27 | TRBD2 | TGTGCCAGCAGCCACACCGGCGGGGGTGGCACCGGGGAGCTGTTTTTT | CASSHTGGGGTGELFF
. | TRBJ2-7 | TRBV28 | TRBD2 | TGTGCCAGCGGGGGACGGGGGGACGAGCAGTACTTC | CASGGRGDEQYF
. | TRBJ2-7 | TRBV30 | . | TGTGCCTGGGCCGACACGACCTACGAGCAGTACTTC | CAWADTTYEQYF
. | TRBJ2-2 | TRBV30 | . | TGTGCCTGGAAGGCGGGAAGGGCCGGGGAGCTGTTTTTT | CAWKAGRAGELFF
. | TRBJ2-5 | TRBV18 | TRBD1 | TGTGCCAGCTCACGGACAGGGGGTGGAGAGACCCAGTACTTC | CASSRTGGGETQYF
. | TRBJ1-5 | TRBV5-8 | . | TGTGCCAGCAGCCGTAAGGGAGGGAATCAGCCCCAGCATTTT | CASSRKGGNQPQHF
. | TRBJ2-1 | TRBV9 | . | TGTGCCAGCAGCGTAAACAGTTACAATGAGCAGTTCTTC | CASSVNSYNEQFF
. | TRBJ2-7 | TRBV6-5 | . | TGTGCCAGCAGGCTAAACAGGGTTATACTTTACGAGCAGTACTTC | CASRLNRVILYEQYF
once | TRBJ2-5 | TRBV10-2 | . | TGCGCCAGCAGTGAGTCGAGGGGGTCCGGGACCCAGTACTTC | CASSESRGSGTQYF
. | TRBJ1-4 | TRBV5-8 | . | TGTGCCAGCAGCTGGAAGACGGCAACTAATGAAAAACTGTTTTTT | CASSWKTATNEKLFF
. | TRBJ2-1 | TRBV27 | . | TGTGCCAGCAGTTTTCTGCCCACCGCCTCCTACAATGAGCAGTTCTTC | CASSFLPTASYNEQFF
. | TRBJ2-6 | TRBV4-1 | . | TGCGCCAGCAGCCAAGTGTTCGGCTCTGGGGCCAACGTCCTGACTTTC | CASSQVFGSGANVLTF
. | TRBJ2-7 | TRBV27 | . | TGTGCCAGCAGTTTAACTCCCTACGAGCAGTACTTC | CASSLTPYEQYF
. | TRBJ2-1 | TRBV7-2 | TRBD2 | TGTGCCAGCAGCTTATTGGGGCTAGCGGCAACCTACAATGAGCAGTTCTTC | CASSLLGLAATYNEQFF
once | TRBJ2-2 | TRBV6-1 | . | TGTGCCAGCACTGAAGTGGGAGGGGGGTTGAACACCGGGGAGCTGTTTTTT | CASTEVGGGLNTGELFF
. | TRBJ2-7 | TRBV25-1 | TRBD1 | TGTGCCAGCAGTGTAGACAGGGTCCCCTACGAGCAGTACTTC | CASSVDRVPYEQYF
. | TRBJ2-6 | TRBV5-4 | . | TGTGCCAGCAGCTTGATGTACAGAAATACCTCTGGGGCCAACGTCCTGACTTTC | CASSLMYRNTSGANVLTF
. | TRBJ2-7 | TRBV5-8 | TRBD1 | TGTGCCAGCAGCCCGGAGGACAGGACCTACGAGCAGTACTTC | CASSPEDRTYEQYF
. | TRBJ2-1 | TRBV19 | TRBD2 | TGTGCCAGTAGTATAGGGTCCCGGACTAGCGGGAGTGAGCAGTTCTTC | CASSIGSRTSGSEQFF
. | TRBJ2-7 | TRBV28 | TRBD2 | TGTGCCAGCAGTGCCAGACTAGCGGGAGACGAGCAGTACTTC | CASSARLAGDEQYF
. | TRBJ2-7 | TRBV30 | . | TGTGCCTGGAGTGTACATCAGACCACCCGGCCCTACGAGCAGTACTTC | CAWSVHQTTRPYEQYF
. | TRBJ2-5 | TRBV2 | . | TGTGCCAGCAGAGAGAAGGGGACACTTCAAGAGACCCAGTACTTC | CASREKGTLQETQYF
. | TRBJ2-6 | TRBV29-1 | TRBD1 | TGCAGCGTGGATGGCGCGCAGGGGGCTGGGGCCAACGTCCTGACTTTC | CSVDGAQGAGANVLTF
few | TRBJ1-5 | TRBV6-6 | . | TGTGCCAGCAGTTACTCGTTTCAGCCCCAGCATTTT | CASSYSFQPQHF
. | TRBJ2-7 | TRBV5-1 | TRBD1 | TGCGCCAGCAGCTTGGCTGGACAGGGGCCTTCCGAGCAGTACTTC | CASSLAGQGPSEQYF
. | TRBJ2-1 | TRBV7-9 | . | TGTGCCAGCAGCTCGCTTCCTTTGACAGGAGTTGTCTACAATGAGCAGTTCTTC | CASSSLPLTGVVYNEQFF
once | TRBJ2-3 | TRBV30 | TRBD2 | TGTGCCTGGAGTATAGCGGGAGGGGTGGCAGATACGCAGTATTTT | CAWSIAGGVADTQYF
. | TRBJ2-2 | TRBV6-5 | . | TGTGCCAGCAGTCCGAGGAGATACACCGGGGAGCTGTTTTTT | CASSPRRYTGELFF
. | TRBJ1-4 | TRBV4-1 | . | TGCGCCAGCAGCCAAGACTGGGGGTTACGTGCTAATGAAAAACTGTTTTTT | CASSQDWGLRANEKLFF